Below are 16 T cell receptor beta chains sequenced from a single sample in a study of T cell changes during pregnancy in multiple sclerosis. Here immunoSEQ multiplex PCR was the method, and the copy in TCRdb shows in-frame clones only, minus some. The sample includes roughly 40,000 clones, about nine tenths of them seen just once. The sequences come from CD4+ T cells from peripheral blood mononuclear cells, collected before pregnancy. The receptors derive from a female donor with multiple sclerosis, enrolled in a pregnancy study.

V and J are TRBV7-8 and TRBJ2-5; TRBD1 aligns across 8 bases. Germline lookup yields CDR1 SGHVS and CDR2 FQNEAQ. V trimming: 1 base; J trimming: 2 bases; junction bases outside the gene matches: 12. The CDR3 runs to 18 residues. CDR3 bases: TGTGCCAGCAGCTTAGGCGGGAAGGGCAGGGGGCAACAAGAGACCCAGTACTTC. It codes for CASSLGGKGRGQQETQYF.

This clone has only one observation. The chain couples TRBV5-6 to TRBJ1-2, with D unclear. V was shortened by 4 bases and J by 8 bases, with 18 bases between the two germline ends. Germline CDR1 is SGHDT and CDR2 is YYEEEE. This CDR3 contains 14 residues. The CDR3: CASSPRGIRGGYTF. In DNA, the CDR3 is TGTGCCAGCAGCCCAAGAGGGATACGAGGCGGCTACACCTTC. Based on the CDR3 plus reference TRBV5-6 and TRBJ1-2, the full variable domain is DAGVTQSPTHLIKTRGQQVTLRCSPKSGHDTVSWYQQALGQGPQFIFQYYEEEERQRGNFPDRFSGHQFPNYSSELNVNALLLGDSALYLCASSPRGIRGGYTFGSGTRLTVV.

The chain is built from TRBV1 and TRBJ2-2; the DNA was not compared with TRBD2, the D call given in the table. TRBV1 counts as a pseudogene. This CDR3 has 14 amino acids. For the CDR3, the DNA is TGCACCAGCACAGCGCCGAGATACACCGGGGAGCTGTTTTTT. Encoded protein: CTSTAPRYTGELFF.

This clone appeared once. The chain joins TRBV10-1 to TRBJ1-6, with 7 bases aligning to TRBD1. Germline V gene lookup returns CDR1 WNHNN and CDR2 SYGVQD (reference sequence). This CDR3 spans 17 amino acids. J was trimmed by 10 bases and V by 6 bases; bases with no gene match: 18. The CDR3 here is CASRGPSHRGGRSPLHF. The CDR3, as DNA: TGCGCCAGCAGGGGCCCTTCCCACAGGGGTGGTAGGTCACCCCTCCACTTT.

The V call is TRBV5-8, the J call TRBJ1-2; a weak D match, TRBD1 (6 bases). CDR3 length: 14 amino acids. Trimming removed 0 bases from V and 5 bases from J, with 11 bases in between. Looked up from germline, CDR1 is SGHTS and CDR2 is YDEGEE. This CDR3 reads CASSLVRTAYGYTF. The CDR3 DNA reads TGTGCCAGCAGCTTGGTTCGGACAGCTTATGGCTACACCTTC. The full variable domain, in which reference TRBV5-8 and TRBJ1-2 provide the parts outside the CDR3, is EAGVTQSPTHLIKTRGQQATLRCSPISGHTSVYWYQQALGLGLQFLLWYDEGEERNRGNFPPRFSGRQFPNYSSELNVNALELEDSALYLCASSLVRTAYGYTFGSGTRLTVV.

The V and J genes are TRBV29-1 and TRBJ2-7; no clear D. V gave up 1 base and J gave up 2 bases, with 6 bases separating them. Per the germline V gene, CDR1 is SQVTM and CDR2 is ANQGSEA. The CDR3 covers 12 residues. CDR3 amino acids: CSVEGQTYEQYF. CDR3 DNA: TGCAGCGTTGAAGGGCAGACCTACGAGCAGTACTTC.

In DNA form, the CDR3 reads TGTGCCATCAGTGAATCCCTGATCAGGGCTTTCTTT. This sequence encodes CAISESLIRAFF. This chain links TRBV10-3 with TRBJ1-1; no reliable D call. V lost 3 bases and J lost 11, with 13 bases in between. The CDR3 sequence is 12 residues long. CDR1 and CDR2 from the germline V gene are ENHRY and SYGVKD.

V usage is TRBV7-6 and J usage is TRBJ1-6; D unresolved. V dropped 2 bases and J dropped 5 bases, with 7 bases sitting between them. The CDR3 runs 14 residues. Germline V CDR1 and CDR2: SGHVS, FNYEAQ. CDR3 nucleotides: TGTGCCAGCAGCTTAAACCGCGATAATTCACCCCTCCACTTT. Its protein is CASSLNRDNSPLHF.

This clone was seen repeatedly, ten times or more. The rearrangement uses TRBV4-2 and TRBJ2-1, with 7 positions matching TRBD2. V lost 4 bases to trimming and J lost 7 bases; unmatched junction nucleotides: 10. The germline CDR1 and CDR2 sequences are LGHNA and YNFKEQ. The CDR3 spans 15 residues. CDR3 coding DNA: TGTGCCAGCAGCCCCCGACTAGCAGTCGAGAATGAGCAGTTCTTC. The encoded protein is CASSPRLAVENEQFF.

The CDR3, as DNA: TGTGCCAGCAGCTCGGCCGGGTTTAACTATGGCTACACCTTC. Its translation is CASSSAGFNYGYTF. V usage is TRBV7-9 and J usage is TRBJ1-2; D gene uncertain. The CDR3 extends over 14 amino acids. V dropped 4 bases and J dropped 1 base, with 10 bases sitting between them. Germline V lookup: CDR1 SEHNR, CDR2 FQNEAQ (reference sequence).

This clone has only one observation. V is TRBV6-1 and J is TRBJ1-4, with 8 nucleotides matching TRBD1. Germline V gene data show CDR1 as MNHNS and CDR2 as SASEGT. The trim removed 8 bases at V and 7 bases at J, leaving 6 bases unmatched. This CDR3 comprises 13 residues. The CDR3 spells CASGTGRIEKLFF. CDR3 sequence (DNA): TGTGCCAGCGGGACAGGTAGAATTGAAAAACTGTTTTTT.

The chain carries TRBV6-6 and TRBJ2-1; 10 nucleotides align to TRBD1. With V trimmed by 7 bases and J by 6 bases, 6 bases remained unmatched. CDR1 and CDR2 from the germline V gene are MNHNY and SVGAGI (reference sequence). This CDR3 is 14 amino acids long. In DNA form, the CDR3 reads TGTGCCAGCAAAGACAGGGGGCGGCTCAATGAGCAGTTCTTC. Its translation: CASKDRGRLNEQFF.

Only one count was recorded for this clone. The V call is TRBV10-3, the J call TRBJ1-2, with TRBD1 as a possible D gene (5 bases). Germline V CDR1 and CDR2: ENHRY, SYGVKD. Trimming removed 4 bases from V and 5 bases from J, with 11 bases in between. The CDR3 runs to 13 residues. The CDR3 DNA is TGTGCCATCAGTGGGGGCCTGGGGTATGGCTACACCTTC. As protein: CAISGGLGYGYTF.

This clone was seen just once. V and J are TRBV9 and TRBJ2-2; D may be TRBD2 (7 bases). CDR1 and CDR2 (germline): SGDLS, YYNGEE. The CDR3 is 17 amino acids. V lost 0 bases and J lost 4, with 16 bases in between. The CDR3: CASSVVSRGAVTGELFF. The DNA for the CDR3 is TGTGCCAGCAGCGTAGTGAGTCGGGGGGCGGTCACCGGGGAGCTGTTTTTT.

This rearrangement joins TRBV11-2 to TRBJ1-5; maybe TRBD1 (5 bases). CDR3 size: 14 residues. V was cut by 4 bases and J by 2 bases, with 9 bases left in between. Germline assignment: CDR1 SGHAT and CDR2 FQNNGV. The CDR3 coding sequence is TGTGCCAGCAGCTCGGGACTAGGCAATCAGCCCCAGCATTTT. Translated: CASSSGLGNQPQHF.

The V and J genes are TRBV15 and TRBJ1-1; 11 bases align to TRBD1. The CDR3 consists of 16 residues. Trimming took 2 bases from V and 5 from J; bases not matched to a gene: 7. CDR1 LNHNV and CDR2 YYDKDF come from the germline V gene (reference sequence). The CDR3 is CATSRSAGTGGTEAFF. The CDR3 nucleotides are TGTGCCACCAGCAGATCTGCGGGGACAGGGGGGACTGAAGCTTTCTTT.